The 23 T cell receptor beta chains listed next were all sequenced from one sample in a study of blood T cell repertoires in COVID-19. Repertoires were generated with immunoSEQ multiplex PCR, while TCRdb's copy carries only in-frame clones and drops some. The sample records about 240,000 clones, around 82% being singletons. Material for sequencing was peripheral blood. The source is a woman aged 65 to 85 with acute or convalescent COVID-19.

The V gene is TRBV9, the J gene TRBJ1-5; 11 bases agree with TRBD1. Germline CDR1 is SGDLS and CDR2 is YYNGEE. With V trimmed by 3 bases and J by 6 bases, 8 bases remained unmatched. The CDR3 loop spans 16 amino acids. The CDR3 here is CASSAGQGARGQPQHF. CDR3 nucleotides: TGTGCCAGCAGCGCCGGACAGGGGGCGAGGGGTCAGCCCCAGCATTTT.

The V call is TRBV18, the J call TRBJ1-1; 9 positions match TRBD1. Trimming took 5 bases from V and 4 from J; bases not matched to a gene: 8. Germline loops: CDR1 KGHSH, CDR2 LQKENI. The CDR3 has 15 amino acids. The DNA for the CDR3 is TGTGCCAGCTCAGGCCGGGACAGGGCGAGCACTGAAGCTTTCTTT. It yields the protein CASSGRDRASTEAFF.

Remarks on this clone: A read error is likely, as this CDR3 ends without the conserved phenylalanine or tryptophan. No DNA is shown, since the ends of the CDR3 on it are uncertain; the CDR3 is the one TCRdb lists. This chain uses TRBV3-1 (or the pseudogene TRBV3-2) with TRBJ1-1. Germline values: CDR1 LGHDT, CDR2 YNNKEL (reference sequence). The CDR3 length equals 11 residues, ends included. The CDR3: CASSQGRVTSC.

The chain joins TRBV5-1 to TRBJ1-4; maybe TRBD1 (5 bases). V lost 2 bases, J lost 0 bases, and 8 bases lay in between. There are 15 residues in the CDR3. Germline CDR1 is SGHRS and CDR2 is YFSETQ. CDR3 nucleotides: TGCGCCAGCAGCTTACAGGCAGCAACTAATGAAAAACTGTTTTTT. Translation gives CASSLQAATNEKLFF. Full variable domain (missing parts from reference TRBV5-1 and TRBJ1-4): KAGVTQTPRYLIKTRGQQVTLSCSPISGHRSVSWYQQTPGQGLQFLFEYFSETQRNKGNFPGRFSGRQFSNSRSEMNVSTLELGDSALYLCASSLQAATNEKLFFGSGTQLSVL.

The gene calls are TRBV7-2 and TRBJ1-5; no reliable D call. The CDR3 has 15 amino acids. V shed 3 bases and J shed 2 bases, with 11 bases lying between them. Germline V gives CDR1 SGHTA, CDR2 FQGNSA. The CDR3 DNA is TGTGCCAGCAGCTTTGCGCCGGGAGGCAATCAGCCCCAGCATTTT. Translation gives CASSFAPGGNQPQHF.

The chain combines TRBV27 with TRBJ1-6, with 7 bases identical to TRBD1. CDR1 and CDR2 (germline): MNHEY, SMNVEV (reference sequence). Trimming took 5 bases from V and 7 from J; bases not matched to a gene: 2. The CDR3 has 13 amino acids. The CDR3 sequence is CASSRQGNSPLHF. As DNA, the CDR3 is TGTGCCAGCAGTCGACAGGGAAATTCACCCCTCCACTTT.

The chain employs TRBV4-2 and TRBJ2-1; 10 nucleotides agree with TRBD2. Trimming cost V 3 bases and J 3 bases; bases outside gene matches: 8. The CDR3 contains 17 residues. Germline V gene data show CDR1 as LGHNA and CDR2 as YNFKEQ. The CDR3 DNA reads TGTGCCAGCAGCCAGGAACAACTAGCGGGGTACTACAATGAGCAGTTCTTC. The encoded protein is CASSQEQLAGYYNEQFF.

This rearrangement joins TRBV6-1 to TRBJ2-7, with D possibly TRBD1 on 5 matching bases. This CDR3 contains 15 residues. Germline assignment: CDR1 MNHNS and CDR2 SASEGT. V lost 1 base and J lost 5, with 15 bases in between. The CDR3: CASSEVAGYQNEQYF. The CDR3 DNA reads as TGTGCCAGCAGTGAAGTGGCAGGGTATCAAAACGAGCAGTACTTC.

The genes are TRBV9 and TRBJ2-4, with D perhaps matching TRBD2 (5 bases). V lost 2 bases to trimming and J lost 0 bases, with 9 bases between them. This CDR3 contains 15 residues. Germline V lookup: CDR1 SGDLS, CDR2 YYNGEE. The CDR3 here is CASSVGRLAKNIQYF. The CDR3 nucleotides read TGTGCCAGCAGCGTGGGGAGACTAGCCAAAAACATTCAGTACTTC.

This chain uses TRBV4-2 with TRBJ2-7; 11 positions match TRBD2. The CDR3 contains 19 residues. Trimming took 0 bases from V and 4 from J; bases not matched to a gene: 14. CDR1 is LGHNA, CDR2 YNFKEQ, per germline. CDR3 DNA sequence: TGTGCCAGCAGCCAAGATTCCCCTAGCGGGGGGCTGGGTAGGTACGAGCAGTACTTC. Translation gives CASSQDSPSGGLGRYEQYF.

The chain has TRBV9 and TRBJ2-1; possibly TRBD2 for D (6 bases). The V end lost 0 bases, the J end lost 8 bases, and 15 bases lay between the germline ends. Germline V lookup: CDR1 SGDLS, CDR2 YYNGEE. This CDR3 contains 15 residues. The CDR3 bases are TGTGCCAGCAGCGTAGGACTAGTCCTACAGCATGAGCAGTTCTTC. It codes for CASSVGLVLQHEQFF.

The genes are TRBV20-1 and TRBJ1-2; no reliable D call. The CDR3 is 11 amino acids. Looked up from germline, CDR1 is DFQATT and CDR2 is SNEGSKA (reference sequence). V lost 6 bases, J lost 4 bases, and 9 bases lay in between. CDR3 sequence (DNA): TGCAGTGCAGAGGAGACCTATGGCTACACCTTC. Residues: CSAEETYGYTF.

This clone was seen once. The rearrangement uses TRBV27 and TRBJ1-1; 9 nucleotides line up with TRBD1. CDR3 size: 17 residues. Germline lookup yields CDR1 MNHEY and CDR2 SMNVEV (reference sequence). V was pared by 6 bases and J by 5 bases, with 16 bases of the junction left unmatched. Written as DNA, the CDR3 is TGTGCCAGCAGGCGGGACAGGGTAATCTCGGGGGTAACTGAAGCTTTCTTT. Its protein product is CASRRDRVISGVTEAFF.

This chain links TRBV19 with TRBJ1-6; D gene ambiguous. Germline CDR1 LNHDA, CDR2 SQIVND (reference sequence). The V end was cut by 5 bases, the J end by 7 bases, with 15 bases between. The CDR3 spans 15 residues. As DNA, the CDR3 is TGTGCCAGTAGTTCTACGAGCGGTGGAAATTCACCCCTCCACTTT. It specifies CASSSTSGGNSPLHF.

The CDR3 is CASSQDQANNEKLFF. The CDR3, as DNA: TGTGCCAGCAGCCAAGATCAAGCCAATAATGAAAAACTGTTTTTT. The chain recombines TRBV4-2 with TRBJ1-4; D not certain. Trimming took 0 bases from V and 4 from J, leaving 9 bases between them. The CDR3 has 15 residues. CDR1 and CDR2 (germline): LGHNA, YNFKEQ.

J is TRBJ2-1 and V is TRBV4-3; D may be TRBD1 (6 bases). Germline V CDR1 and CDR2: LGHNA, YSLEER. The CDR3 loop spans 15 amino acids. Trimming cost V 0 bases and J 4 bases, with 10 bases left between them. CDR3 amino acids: CASSQEYRAYNEQFF. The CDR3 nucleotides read TGCGCCAGCAGCCAAGAGTACAGGGCGTACAATGAGCAGTTCTTC.

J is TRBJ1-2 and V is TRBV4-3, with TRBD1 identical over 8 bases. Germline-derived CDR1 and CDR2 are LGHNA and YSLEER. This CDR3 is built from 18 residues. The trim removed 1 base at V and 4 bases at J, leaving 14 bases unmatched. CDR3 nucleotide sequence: TGCGCCAGCAGCCAAGGGCGTACCGGGACAGGCTTTAGCTATGGCTACACCTTC. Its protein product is CASSQGRTGTGFSYGYTF.

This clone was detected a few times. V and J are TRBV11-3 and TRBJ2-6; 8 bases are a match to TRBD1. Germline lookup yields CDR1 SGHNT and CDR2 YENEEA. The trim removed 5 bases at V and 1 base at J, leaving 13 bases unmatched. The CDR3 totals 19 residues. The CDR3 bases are TGTGCCAGCAGCCCAGGGACAGGAGTGGGTGGATCTGGGGCCAACGTCCTGACTTTC. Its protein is CASSPGTGVGGSGANVLTF.

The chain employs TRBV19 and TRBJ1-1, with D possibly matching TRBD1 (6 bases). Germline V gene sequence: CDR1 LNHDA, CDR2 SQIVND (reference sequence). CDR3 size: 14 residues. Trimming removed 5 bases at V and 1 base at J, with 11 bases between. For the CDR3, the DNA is TGTGCCAGTAGTCTCCAGGGGACGAACACTGAAGCTTTCTTT. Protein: CASSLQGTNTEAFF.

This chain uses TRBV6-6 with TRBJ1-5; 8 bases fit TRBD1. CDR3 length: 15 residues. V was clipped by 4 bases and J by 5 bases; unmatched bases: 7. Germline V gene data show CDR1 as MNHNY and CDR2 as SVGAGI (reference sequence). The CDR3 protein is CASSSIQGVHQPQHF. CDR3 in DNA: TGTGCCAGCAGTTCCATACAGGGGGTCCATCAGCCCCAGCATTTT.

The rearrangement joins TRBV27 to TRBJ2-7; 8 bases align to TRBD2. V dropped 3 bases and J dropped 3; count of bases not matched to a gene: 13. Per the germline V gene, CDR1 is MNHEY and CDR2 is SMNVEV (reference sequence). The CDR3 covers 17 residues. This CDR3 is CASSLEVFGGAIYEQYF. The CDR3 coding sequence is TGTGCCAGCAGTTTGGAGGTATTCGGGGGGGCGATCTACGAGCAGTACTTC.

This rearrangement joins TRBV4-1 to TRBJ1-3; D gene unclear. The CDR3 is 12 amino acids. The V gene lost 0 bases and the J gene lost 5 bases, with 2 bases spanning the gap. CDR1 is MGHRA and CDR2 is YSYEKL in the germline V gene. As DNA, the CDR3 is TGCGCCAGCAGCCAAGACAGAAACACCATATATTTT. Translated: CASSQDRNTIYF.

The CDR3 bases are TGTGCCAGCAGCCGATCGCTCCGGGACAGGGAGGCTGGGGGCTACACCTTC. Its translation is CASSRSLRDREAGGYTF. The rearrangement uses TRBV4-2 and TRBJ1-2; 9 bases are a match to TRBD1. V lost 4 bases and J lost 8; bases outside the gene matches: 17. CDR3 length equals 17 residues. Germline V gives CDR1 LGHNA, CDR2 YNFKEQ.